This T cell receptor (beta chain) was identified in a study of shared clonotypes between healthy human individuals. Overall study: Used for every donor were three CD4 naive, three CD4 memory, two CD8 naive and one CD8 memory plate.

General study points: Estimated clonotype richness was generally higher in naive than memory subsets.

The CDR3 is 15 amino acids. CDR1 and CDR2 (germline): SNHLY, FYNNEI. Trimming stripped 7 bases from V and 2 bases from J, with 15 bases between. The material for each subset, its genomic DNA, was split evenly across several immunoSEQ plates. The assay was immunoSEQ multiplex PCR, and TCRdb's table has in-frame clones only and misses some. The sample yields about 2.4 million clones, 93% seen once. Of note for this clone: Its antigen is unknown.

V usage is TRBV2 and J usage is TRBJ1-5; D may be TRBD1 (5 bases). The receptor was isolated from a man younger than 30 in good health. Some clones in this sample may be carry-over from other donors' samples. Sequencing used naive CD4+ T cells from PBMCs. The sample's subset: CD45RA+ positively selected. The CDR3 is CASNPEGLRNQPQHF. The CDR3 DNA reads TGTGCCAGCAACCCAGAGGGACTTCGCAATCAGCCCCAGCATTTT.